These T cell receptor beta chains were read from a single sample in a study of shared clonotypes between healthy human individuals. TCRdb keeps only in-frame clones here, not all; method: immunoSEQ multiplex PCR. The profile shows about 2.1 million clones, around 93% of them singletons. Sequenced input: naive CD8+ T cells from PBMCs. These receptors were taken from a man younger than 30 in good health. Some clones in this sample may be carry-over from other donors' samples. Both conserved end residues are part of each CDR3. The order of the fields is clone size, V gene, D gene, J gene, CDR3 protein, CDR3 DNA. D genes are given only for firm matches. Size is stated for part of the rows, as once, few or many counts, or as a class when the clone is expanded.

abundance: .; v_gene: TRBV5-6; d_gene: .; j_gene: TRBJ1-1; CDR3aa: CASSLAPGTEAFF; CDR3nt: TGTGCCAGCAGCTTGGCTCCGGGGACTGAAGCTTTCTTT
abundance: .; v_gene: TRBV6-6; d_gene: .; j_gene: TRBJ2-7; CDR3aa: CASSYSIPKPSYEQYF; CDR3nt: TGTGCCAGCAGTTACTCGATTCCGAAACCCTCCTACGAGCAGTACTTC
abundance: .; v_gene: TRBV5-6; d_gene: .; j_gene: TRBJ2-1; CDR3aa: CASSPGLVVFHEQFF; CDR3nt: TGTGCCAGCAGCCCCGGACTCGTAGTTTTCCATGAGCAGTTCTTC
abundance: .; v_gene: TRBV6-1; d_gene: .; j_gene: TRBJ2-7; CDR3aa: CASSEWVSWEQYF; CDR3nt: TGTGCCAGCAGTGAATGGGTCTCTTGGGAGCAGTACTTC
abundance: .; v_gene: TRBV7-2; d_gene: TRBD2; j_gene: TRBJ2-1; CDR3aa: CASKLAGGPYNEQFF; CDR3nt: TGTGCCAGCAAGCTAGCGGGAGGGCCCTACAATGAGCAGTTCTTC
abundance: .; v_gene: TRBV27; d_gene: .; j_gene: TRBJ2-1; CDR3aa: CASSFVGNNEQFF; CDR3nt: TGTGCCAGCAGTTTTGTAGGGAACAATGAGCAGTTCTTC
abundance: .; v_gene: TRBV14; d_gene: .; j_gene: TRBJ1-3; CDR3aa: CASSADSSGNTIYF; CDR3nt: TGTGCCAGCAGCGCAGACAGCTCTGGAAACACCATATATTTT
abundance: .; v_gene: TRBV27; d_gene: TRBD1; j_gene: TRBJ1-1; CDR3aa: CASSKLGDRGVTEAFF; CDR3nt: TGTGCCAGCAGTAAATTGGGGGACAGGGGAGTAACTGAAGCTTTCTTT
abundance: few; v_gene: TRBV27; d_gene: .; j_gene: TRBJ1-2; CDR3aa: CASSGWGEGYTF; CDR3nt: TGTGCCAGCAGTGGGTGGGGAGAGGGCTACACCTTC
abundance: .; v_gene: TRBV27; d_gene: TRBD2; j_gene: TRBJ2-7; CDR3aa: CASSFGLAGYEQYF; CDR3nt: TGTGCCAGCAGTTTCGGACTAGCGGGTTACGAGCAGTACTTC
abundance: .; v_gene: TRBV28; d_gene: .; j_gene: TRBJ1-5; CDR3aa: CASRLGPYREGNQPQHF; CDR3nt: TGTGCCAGCAGGTTGGGACCGTACAGGGAGGGCAATCAGCCCCAGCATTTT
abundance: .; v_gene: TRBV7-9; d_gene: TRBD2; j_gene: TRBJ2-2; CDR3aa: CASSLSGRPNTGELFF; CDR3nt: TGTGCCAGCAGTCTTAGCGGGAGGCCGAACACCGGGGAGCTGTTTTTT
abundance: .; v_gene: TRBV27; d_gene: TRBD1; j_gene: TRBJ2-7; CDR3aa: CASSLVQGAGEQYF; CDR3nt: TGTGCCAGCAGTTTGGTCCAGGGGGCGGGAGAGCAGTACTTC
abundance: .; v_gene: TRBV6-6; d_gene: TRBD2; j_gene: TRBJ2-1; CDR3aa: CASSYSGTNEQFF; CDR3nt: TGTGCCAGCAGTTACAGCGGGACCAATGAGCAGTTCTTC
abundance: .; v_gene: TRBV6-1; d_gene: .; j_gene: TRBJ1-5; CDR3aa: CASNGHYSNQPQHF; CDR3nt: TGTGCCAGCAATGGACACTATAGCAATCAGCCCCAGCATTTT
abundance: .; v_gene: TRBV11-3; d_gene: .; j_gene: TRBJ2-2; CDR3aa: CASSLDLRVTGELFF; CDR3nt: TGTGCCAGCAGCTTAGATCTTCGGGTCACCGGGGAGCTGTTTTTT
abundance: .; v_gene: TRBV7-9; d_gene: .; j_gene: TRBJ2-7; CDR3aa: CASSLHGRDEQYF; CDR3nt: TGTGCCAGCAGCTTGCATGGTCGGGACGAGCAGTACTTC
abundance: .; v_gene: TRBV7-6; d_gene: .; j_gene: TRBJ2-1; CDR3aa: CASSPTMSSYNEQFF; CDR3nt: TGTGCCAGCAGCCCGACTATGAGCTCCTACAATGAGCAGTTCTTC
abundance: .; v_gene: TRBV5-6; d_gene: TRBD1; j_gene: TRBJ1-2; CDR3aa: CASSWTGNYGYTF; CDR3nt: TGTGCCAGCAGCTGGACAGGGAACTATGGCTACACCTTC
abundance: .; v_gene: TRBV27; d_gene: .; j_gene: TRBJ1-2; CDR3aa: CASSLTGSNYGYTF; CDR3nt: TGTGCCAGCAGTTTAACAGGTTCTAACTATGGCTACACCTTC
abundance: .; v_gene: TRBV25-1; d_gene: .; j_gene: TRBJ2-1; CDR3aa: CASSEGSTRLNEQFF; CDR3nt: TGTGCCAGCAGTGAGGGGTCGACTCGACTGAATGAGCAGTTCTTC
abundance: .; v_gene: TRBV9; d_gene: TRBD1; j_gene: TRBJ2-7; CDR3aa: CASSLDGTGLYEQYF; CDR3nt: TGTGCCAGCAGCCTCGACGGGACAGGGCTCTACGAGCAGTACTTC
abundance: .; v_gene: TRBV21-1; d_gene: .; j_gene: TRBJ2-7; CDR3aa: CASSSGTGKSF; CDR3nt: TGTGCCAGCAGCAGTGGGACAGGGAAATCCTTC
abundance: .; v_gene: TRBV7-9; d_gene: .; j_gene: TRBJ1-1; CDR3aa: CASSSDPGRAFF; CDR3nt: TGTGCCAGCAGCTCAGACCCAGGGAGGGCTTTCTTT
abundance: .; v_gene: TRBV7-9; d_gene: .; j_gene: TRBJ2-7; CDR3aa: CASSLVASKHEQYF; CDR3nt: TGTGCCAGCAGCTTAGTGGCCAGCAAACACGAGCAGTACTTC
abundance: .; v_gene: TRBV5-4; d_gene: .; j_gene: TRBJ1-4; CDR3aa: CASSLWDNEKLFF; CDR3nt: TGTGCCAGCAGCTTGTGGGATAATGAAAAACTGTTTTTT
abundance: .; v_gene: TRBV9; d_gene: TRBD1; j_gene: TRBJ1-1; CDR3aa: CASSPAGTGKPEAFF; CDR3nt: TGTGCCAGCAGCCCAGCCGGGACAGGCAAACCTGAAGCTTTCTTT
abundance: .; v_gene: TRBV2; d_gene: TRBD2; j_gene: TRBJ2-3; CDR3aa: CASSGWTSRFTDTQYF; CDR3nt: TGTGCCAGCAGTGGCTGGACTAGCCGGTTCACAGATACGCAGTATTTT
abundance: .; v_gene: TRBV19; d_gene: .; j_gene: TRBJ2-7; CDR3aa: CASRVWGESSYEQYF; CDR3nt: TGTGCCAGTAGGGTATGGGGGGAATCCTCCTACGAGCAGTACTTC
abundance: few; v_gene: TRBV27; d_gene: .; j_gene: TRBJ1-2; CDR3aa: CASGFLNDGTNYGYTF; CDR3nt: TGTGCCAGCGGTTTCCTAAATGACGGAACTAACTATGGCTACACCTTC
abundance: once; v_gene: TRBV7-6; d_gene: .; j_gene: TRBJ2-1; CDR3aa: CASSLEQWGYEQFF; CDR3nt: TGTGCCAGCAGCTTGGAGCAATGGGGATATGAGCAGTTCTTC
abundance: .; v_gene: TRBV10-3; d_gene: .; j_gene: TRBJ2-1; CDR3aa: CAISESGLSSYNEQFF; CDR3nt: TGTGCCATCAGTGAGTCTGGGCTTAGCTCCTACAATGAGCAGTTCTTC
abundance: .; v_gene: TRBV19; d_gene: .; j_gene: TRBJ2-1; CDR3aa: CASSIRRVSSNEQFF; CDR3nt: TGTGCCAGTAGTATTAGAAGAGTTTCTTCCAATGAGCAGTTCTTC
abundance: .; v_gene: TRBV6-5; d_gene: .; j_gene: TRBJ1-2; CDR3aa: CASSYSRVRGYTF; CDR3nt: TGTGCCAGCAGTTACTCAAGAGTACGGGGCTACACCTTC
abundance: .; v_gene: TRBV29-1; d_gene: TRBD1; j_gene: TRBJ2-7; CDR3aa: CSAQFGTAYEQYF; CDR3nt: TGCAGCGCCCAATTCGGGACAGCCTACGAGCAGTACTTC
abundance: .; v_gene: TRBV5-1; d_gene: .; j_gene: TRBJ2-5; CDR3aa: CASSPPKETQYF; CDR3nt: TGCGCCAGCAGCCCCCCAAAAGAGACCCAGTACTTC
abundance: .; v_gene: TRBV11-2; d_gene: .; j_gene: TRBJ1-3; CDR3aa: CASSGDSGNTIYF; CDR3nt: TGTGCCAGCTCGGGGGACTCTGGAAACACCATATATTTT